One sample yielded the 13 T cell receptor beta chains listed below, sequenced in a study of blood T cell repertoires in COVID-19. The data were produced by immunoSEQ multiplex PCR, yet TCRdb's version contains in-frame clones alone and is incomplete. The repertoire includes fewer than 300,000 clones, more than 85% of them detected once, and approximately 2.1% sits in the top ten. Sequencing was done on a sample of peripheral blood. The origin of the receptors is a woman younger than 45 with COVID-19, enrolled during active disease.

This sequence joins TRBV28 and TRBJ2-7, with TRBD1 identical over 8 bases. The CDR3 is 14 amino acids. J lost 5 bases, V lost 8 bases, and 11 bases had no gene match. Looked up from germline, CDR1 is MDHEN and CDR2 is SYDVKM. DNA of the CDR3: TGTGCCAGCTCACTGGACAGGGACGGCGACGAGCAGTACTTC. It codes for CASSLDRDGDEQYF.

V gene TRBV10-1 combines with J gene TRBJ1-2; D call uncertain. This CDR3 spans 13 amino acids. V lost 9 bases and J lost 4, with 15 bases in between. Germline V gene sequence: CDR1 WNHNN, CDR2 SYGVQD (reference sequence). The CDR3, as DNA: TGCGCCAGAAGAGGGCCAAATAGCTATGGCTACACCTTC. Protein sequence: CARRGPNSYGYTF.

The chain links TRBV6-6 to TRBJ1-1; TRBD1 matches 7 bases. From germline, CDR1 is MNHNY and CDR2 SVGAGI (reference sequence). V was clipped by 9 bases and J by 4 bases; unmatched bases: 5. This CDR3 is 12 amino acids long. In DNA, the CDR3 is TGTGCCAGTAAGACAGGGATCACTGAAGCTTTCTTT. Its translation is CASKTGITEAFF.

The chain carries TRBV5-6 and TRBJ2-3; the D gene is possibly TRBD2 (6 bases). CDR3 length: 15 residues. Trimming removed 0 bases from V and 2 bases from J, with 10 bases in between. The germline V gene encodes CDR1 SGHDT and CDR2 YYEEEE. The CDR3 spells CASSLGAGNTDTQYF. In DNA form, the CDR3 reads TGTGCCAGCAGCTTGGGGGCGGGAAACACAGATACGCAGTATTTT.

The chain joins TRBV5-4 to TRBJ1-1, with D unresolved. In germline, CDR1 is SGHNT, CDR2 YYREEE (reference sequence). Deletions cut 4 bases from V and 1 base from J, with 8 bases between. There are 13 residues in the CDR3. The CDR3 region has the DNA TGTGCCAGCAGCCTACAGACGAACACTGAAGCTTTCTTT. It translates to CASSLQTNTEAFF.

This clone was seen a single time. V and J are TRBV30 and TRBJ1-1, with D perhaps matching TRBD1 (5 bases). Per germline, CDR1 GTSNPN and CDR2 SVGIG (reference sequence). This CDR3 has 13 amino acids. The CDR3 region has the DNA TGTGCTCTTCGCGCAGGGTCGAACACTGAAGCTTTCTTT. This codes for CALRAGSNTEAFF.

CDR3 loop: CSAKLAGSGYGYTF. Here the CDR3 DNA reads TGCAGCGCCAAGCTTGCAGGATCAGGCTATGGCTACACCTTC. The V and J genes are TRBV29-1 and TRBJ1-2; no reliable D call. Germline CDR1 SQVTM, CDR2 ANQGSEA. The ends were cut back, 7 bases at V and 4 bases at J, with 19 bases in the middle. The CDR3 sequence is 14 residues long.

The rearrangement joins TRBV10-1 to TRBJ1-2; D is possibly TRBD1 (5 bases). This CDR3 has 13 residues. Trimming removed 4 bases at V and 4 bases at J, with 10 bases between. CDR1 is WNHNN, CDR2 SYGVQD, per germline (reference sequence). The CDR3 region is CASSVDTSYGYTF. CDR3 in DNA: TGCGCCAGCAGTGTGGACACGTCCTATGGCTACACCTTC.

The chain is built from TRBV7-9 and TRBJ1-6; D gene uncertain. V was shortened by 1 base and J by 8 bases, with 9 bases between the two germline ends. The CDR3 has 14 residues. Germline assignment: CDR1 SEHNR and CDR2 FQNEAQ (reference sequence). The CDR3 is CASSLGIGDSPLHF. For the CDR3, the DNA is TGTGCCAGCAGCTTAGGTATCGGGGATTCACCCCTCCACTTT.

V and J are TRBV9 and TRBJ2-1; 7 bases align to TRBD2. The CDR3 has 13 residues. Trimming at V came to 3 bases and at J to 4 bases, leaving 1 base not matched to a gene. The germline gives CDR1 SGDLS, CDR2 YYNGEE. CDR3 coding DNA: TGTGCCAGCAGCGCGGGACTATACAATGAGCAGTTCTTC. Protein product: CASSAGLYNEQFF.

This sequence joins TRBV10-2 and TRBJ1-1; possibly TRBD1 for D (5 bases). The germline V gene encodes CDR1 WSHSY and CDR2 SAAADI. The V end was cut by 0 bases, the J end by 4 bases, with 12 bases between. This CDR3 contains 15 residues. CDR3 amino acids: CASSESWGSITEAFF. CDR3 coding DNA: TGCGCCAGCAGTGAGTCATGGGGCAGCATCACTGAAGCTTTCTTT.

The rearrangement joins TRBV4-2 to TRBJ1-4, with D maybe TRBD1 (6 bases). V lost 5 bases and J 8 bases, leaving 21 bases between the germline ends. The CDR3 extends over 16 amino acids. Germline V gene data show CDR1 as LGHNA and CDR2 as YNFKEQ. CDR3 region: CASSERATGSLEKLFF. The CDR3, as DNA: TGTGCCAGCAGCGAAAGGGCCACAGGGTCCTTGGAAAAACTGTTTTTT.

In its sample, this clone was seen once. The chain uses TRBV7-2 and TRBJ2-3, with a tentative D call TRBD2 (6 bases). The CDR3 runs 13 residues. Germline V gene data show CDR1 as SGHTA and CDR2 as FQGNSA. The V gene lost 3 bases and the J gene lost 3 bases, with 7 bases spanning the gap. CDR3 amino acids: CASSLSGTDTQYF. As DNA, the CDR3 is TGTGCCAGCAGCTTGAGCGGGACAGATACGCAGTATTTT.